Given below is one T cell receptor beta chain in context. A read error may account for a junction end that differs from germline. Germline V CDR1 and CDR2: LNHDA, SQIVND (reference sequence). There are 11 residues in the CDR3. This entry belongs to a study of shared clonotypes between healthy human individuals. Profiled with immunoSEQ multiplex PCR; TCRdb holds only in-frame clones, not every one. In the table there are about 450,000 clones, less than 80% of which are singletons. Sequenced input: PBMCs. This sequence originates from a woman between 35 and 50 years old in good health. Some clones in this sample may be carry-over from other donors' samples. The chain combines TRBV19 with TRBJ1-4; D not resolved. Here the CDR3 reads CASSTGRFSKF. CDR3 DNA sequence: TGTGCCAGTAGTACCGGACGTTTTTCCAAATTT.